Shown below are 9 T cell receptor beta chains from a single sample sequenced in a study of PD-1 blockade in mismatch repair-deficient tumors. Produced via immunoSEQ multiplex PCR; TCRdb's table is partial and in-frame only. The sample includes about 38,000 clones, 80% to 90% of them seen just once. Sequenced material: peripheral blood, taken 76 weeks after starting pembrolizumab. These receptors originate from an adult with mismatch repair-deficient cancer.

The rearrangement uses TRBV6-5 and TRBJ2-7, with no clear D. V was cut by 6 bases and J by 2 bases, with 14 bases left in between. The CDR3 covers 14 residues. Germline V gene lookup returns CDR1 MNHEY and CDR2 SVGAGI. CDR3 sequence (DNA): TGTGCCAGCAGCTTTTACGTGCAGCCCTACGAGCAGTACTTC. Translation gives CASSFYVQPYEQYF.

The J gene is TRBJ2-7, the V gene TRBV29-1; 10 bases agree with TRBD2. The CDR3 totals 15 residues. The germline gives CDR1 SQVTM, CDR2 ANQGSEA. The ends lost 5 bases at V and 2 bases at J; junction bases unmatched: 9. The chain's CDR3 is CSVKASGSLPYEQYF. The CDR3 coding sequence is TGCAGCGTTAAGGCTAGCGGGAGCCTACCCTACGAGCAGTACTTC.

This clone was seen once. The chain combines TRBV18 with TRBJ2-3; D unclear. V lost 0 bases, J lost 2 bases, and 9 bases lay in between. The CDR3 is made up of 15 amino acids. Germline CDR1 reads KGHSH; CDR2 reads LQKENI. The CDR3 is CASSPPVQDTDTQYF. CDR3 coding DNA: TGTGCCAGCTCACCACCGGTCCAGGACACAGATACGCAGTATTTT.

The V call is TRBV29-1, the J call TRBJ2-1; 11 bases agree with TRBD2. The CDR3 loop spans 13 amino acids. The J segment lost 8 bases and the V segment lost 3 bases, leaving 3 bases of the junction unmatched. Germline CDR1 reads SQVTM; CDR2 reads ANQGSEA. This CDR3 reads CSVEALAGDEQFF. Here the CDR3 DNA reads TGCAGCGTTGAGGCACTAGCGGGAGATGAGCAGTTCTTC.

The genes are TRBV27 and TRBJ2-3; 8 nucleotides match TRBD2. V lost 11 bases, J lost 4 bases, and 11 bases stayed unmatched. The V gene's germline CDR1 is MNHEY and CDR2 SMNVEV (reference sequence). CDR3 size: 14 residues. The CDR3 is CAAREGHFPDTQYF. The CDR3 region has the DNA TGTGCCGCACGGGAGGGCCATTTTCCAGATACGCAGTATTTT.

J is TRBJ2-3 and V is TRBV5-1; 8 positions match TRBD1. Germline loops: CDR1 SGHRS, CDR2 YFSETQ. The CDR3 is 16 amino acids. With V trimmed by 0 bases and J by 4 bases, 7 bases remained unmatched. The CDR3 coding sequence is TGCGCCAGCAGCTTGGCCCATACAGGGGGTGCAGATACGCAGTATTTT. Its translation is CASSLAHTGGADTQYF.

The CDR3 DNA is TGTGCCAGCAGCGTAGAAGGGACTAGCACAGATACGCAGTATTTT. It codes for CASSVEGTSTDTQYF. J is TRBJ2-3 and V is TRBV9, with D perhaps TRBD2 (6 bases). Trimming removed 0 bases at V and 0 bases at J, with 8 bases between. The CDR3 is 15 residues long. In germline, CDR1 is SGDLS, CDR2 YYNGEE. The full variable domain, completed using reference TRBV9 and TRBJ2-3, is DSGVTQTPKHLITATGQRVTLRCSPRSGDLSVYWYQQSLDQGLQFLIQYYNGEERAKGNILERFSAQQFPDLHSELNLSSLELGDSALYFCASSVEGTSTDTQYFGPGTRLTVL.

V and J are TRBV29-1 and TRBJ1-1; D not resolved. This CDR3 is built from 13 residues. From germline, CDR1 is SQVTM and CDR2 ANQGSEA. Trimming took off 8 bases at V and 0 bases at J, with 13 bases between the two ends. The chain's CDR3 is CSSRGVLNTEAFF. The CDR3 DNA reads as TGCAGCTCCCGGGGAGTCTTGAACACTGAAGCTTTCTTT.

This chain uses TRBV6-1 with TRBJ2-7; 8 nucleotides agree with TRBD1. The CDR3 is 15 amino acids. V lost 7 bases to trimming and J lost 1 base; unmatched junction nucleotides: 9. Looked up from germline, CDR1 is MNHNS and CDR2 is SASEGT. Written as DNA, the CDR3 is TGTGCCAGCACCGAGACAGGGGTATCGTCCTACGAGCAGTACTTC. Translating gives CASTETGVSSYEQYF.